The 6 T cell receptor beta chains listed next were all sequenced from one sample in a study of T-cell memory formation after mild COVID-19. TCRdb called the 5' RACE reads again in MiXCR, with one record for every CDR3 protein. The sample shows over 350,000 distinct CDR3 sequences, more than 20% of them seen only once. Specimen: PBMCs or a T cell subset sorted from them (not recorded which). The receptors shown here come from an adult woman who had mild COVID-19 (a few samples of this study predate the infection). Cell type and time point are not known.

The chain has TRBV6-5 and TRBJ1-2; D remains unclear. Germline assignment: CDR1 MNHEY and CDR2 SVGAGI. This CDR3 region has 15 residues. V was cut by 0 bases and J by 2 bases, with 10 bases left in between. This CDR3 reads CASSYSNWGNYGYTF. In nucleotides, the CDR3 is TGTGCCAGCAGTTACTCGAACTGGGGAAACTATGGCTACACCTTC.

There are a few counts of this clonotype. The V call is TRBV15, the J call TRBJ1-1; D perhaps matches TRBD1 (5 bases). Germline V gene sequence: CDR1 LNHNV, CDR2 YYDKDF (reference sequence). The ends were cut back, 5 bases at V and 1 base at J, with 8 bases in the middle. The CDR3 has 13 amino acids. The CDR3 sequence is CATSRGRNTEAFF. CDR3 DNA sequence: TGTGCCACCAGCCGGGGACGGAACACTGAAGCTTTCTTT.

The chain couples TRBV25-1 to TRBJ1-2; no reliable D call. CDR3 length: 11 amino acids. The germline V gene has CDR1 MGHDK and CDR2 SYGVNS. Trimming pared 4 bases from V and 7 bases from J, leaving 7 bases between. This CDR3 reads CASSGVGGYTF. For the CDR3, the DNA is TGTGCCAGCAGTGGTGTCGGTGGCTACACCTTC.

This clonotype showed up many times. The rearrangement joins TRBV5-1 to TRBJ2-7; TRBD2 matches at 8 bases. V was clipped by 1 base and J by 3 bases; unmatched bases: 3. CDR1 and CDR2 (germline): SGHRS, YFSETQ. CDR3 length: 14 amino acids. The CDR3 loop reads CASSLTSGDYEQYF. As DNA, the CDR3 is TGCGCCAGCAGCTTGACTAGCGGAGACTACGAGCAGTACTTC.

This chain links TRBV7-9 with TRBJ2-2; D is unclear. Germline V gives CDR1 SEHNR, CDR2 FQNEAQ (reference sequence). CDR3 length equals 14 residues. The V end lost 3 bases, the J end lost 6 bases, and 11 bases lay between the germline ends. Written as DNA, the CDR3 is TGTGCCAGCAGCTTTGGTAGTTTGTCCGGGGAGCTGTTTTTT. It codes for CASSFGSLSGELFF.

The rearrangement links TRBV14 to TRBJ2-5; TRBD1 aligns across 8 bases. The CDR3 has 18 amino acids. V was clipped by 0 bases and J by 2 bases; unmatched bases: 11. Germline V gene sequence: CDR1 SGHDN, CDR2 FVKESK. CDR3: CASSQDPKIRTGQETQYF. The CDR3 DNA sequence: TGTGCCAGCAGCCAAGATCCGAAAATACGGACAGGGCAAGAGACCCAGTACTTC. Complete variable domain (other parts from reference TRBV14 and TRBJ2-5): EAGVTQFPSHSVIEKGQTVTLRCDPISGHDNLYWYRRVMGKEIKFLLHFVKESKQDESGMPNNRFLAERTGGTYSTLKVQPAELEDSGVYFCASSQDPKIRTGQETQYFGPGTRLLVL.